These 27 T cell receptor beta chains originate from one sample sequenced in a study of response to subunit inactivated influenza vaccine (dated by TCRdb to 2016 to 2019). The library was obtained by RT-PCR. TCRdb records Illumina HiSeq 2500 as the sequencer. TCRdb reanalyzed the raw reads on its own, using fastp at Q25 for trimming and MiXCR for clone calling, and kept in-frame beta chains. Each record represents a unique CDR3 protein, reported with the most common genes and DNA among its rows. The sample data list under 950,000 distinct CDR3 sequences, and over 20% of these were observed just once. The ten largest clones take up roughly 10% of the sample. Source: PBMCs from blood, taken 5 to 6 days after vaccination. The receptors derive from a man in his fifties or sixties who received an inactivated influenza vaccine. Donor details come from another sample of the same person, matched by shared clones.

To note about this clonotype: The junction departs from germline at one end; a sequencing error may be responsible. V gene TRBV12-3 or TRBV12-4 combines with J gene TRBJ2-6; D tentatively fits TRBD1 or TRBD2 (6 bases each). This CDR3 contains 17 residues. As DNA, the CDR3 is TGTGCCAGCAGTTTCGATCTGGGGGGCACTGGGGCCAACGCCCTGACTTTC. Amino acid sequence: CASSFDLGGTGANALTF.

The chain is built from TRBV5-1 and TRBJ2-5; possible D gene TRBD1, 6 bases. CDR3 length equals 18 residues. The V gene's germline CDR1 is SGHRS and CDR2 YFSETQ. V was pared by 4 bases and J by 1 base, with 23 bases between. CDR3 DNA sequence: TGCGCCAGCAGCCCTCTTCAGGGGACAAGGAGATCCCAAGAGACCCAGTACTTC. It specifies CASSPLQGTRRSQETQYF. The variable domain in full, completed from reference TRBV5-1 and TRBJ2-5, reads KAGVTQTPRYLIKTRGQQVTLSCSPISGHRSVSWYQQTPGQGLQFLFEYFSETQRNKGNFPGRFSGRQFSNSRSEMNVSTLELGDSALYLCASSPLQGTRRSQETQYFGPGTRLLVL.

This clonotype appeared a few times. The chain carries TRBV20-1 and TRBJ2-2; D not certain. The V gene lost 5 bases and the J gene lost 5 bases, with 6 bases spanning the gap. CDR1 and CDR2 from the germline V gene are DFQATT and SNEGSKA (reference sequence). This CDR3 has 11 amino acids. The CDR3 region has the DNA TGCAGTGCTCGGCAAACCGGGGAGCTGTTTTTT. Protein product: CSARQTGELFF.

J is TRBJ1-2 and V is TRBV12-3 or TRBV12-4; D unresolved. This CDR3 is built from 14 residues. The V and J ends lost 4 bases and 4 bases respectively, with 13 bases between them. The chain's CDR3 is CASSSRLTGYGYTF. CDR3 nucleotide sequence: TGTGCCAGCAGTTCCCGGCTTACCGGCTATGGCTACACCTTC.

The chain combines TRBV12-3 or TRBV12-4 with TRBJ1-1, with a possible D match to TRBD1 (5 bases). This CDR3 contains 12 residues. Between the trimmed V and J ends, which lost 7 bases and 6 bases, there was a span of 12 bases. The chain's CDR3 is CASTPGVPEAFF. In DNA form, the CDR3 reads TGTGCCAGCACCCCGGGGGTGCCTGAAGCTTTCTTT.

In this sample, this clonotype turned up a few times. This chain joins TRBV20-1 and TRBJ2-3; 9 bases align to TRBD1. Per the germline V gene, CDR1 is DFQATT and CDR2 is SNEGSKA (reference sequence). J lost 3 bases, V lost 6 bases, and 10 bases had no gene match. This CDR3 comprises 15 residues. The DNA for the CDR3 is TGCAGTGCCGAAACCGGGACAGGGAGAACAGATACGCAGTATTTT. It encodes CSAETGTGRTDTQYF.

The sample holds many counts of this clonotype. The V gene is TRBV28, the J gene TRBJ2-7; perhaps TRBD1 as D (5 bases). The ends were cut back, 3 bases at V and 5 bases at J, with 8 bases in the middle. The germline CDR1 and CDR2 sequences are MDHEN and SYDVKM. This CDR3 has 12 amino acids. CDR3 sequence (DNA): TGTGCCAGCAGTTTCAGGGTCCACGAGCAGTACTTC. Its protein product is CASSFRVHEQYF.

The genes are TRBV29-1 and TRBJ2-5; perhaps TRBD2 as D (6 bases). V gave up 6 bases and J gave up 0 bases, with 14 bases separating them. CDR1 SQVTM and CDR2 ANQGSEA come from the germline V gene. CDR3 size: 14 residues. In DNA, the CDR3 is TGCAGCGTCCCCGTCTGGGGGGACCAAGAGACCCAGTACTTC. Its translation is CSVPVWGDQETQYF.

The CDR3 loop reads CASSLQDSPLHF. In DNA, the CDR3 is TGTGCCAGCAGCTTGCAAGATTCACCCCTCCACTTT. The chain combines TRBV7-9 with TRBJ1-6; D is unclear. CDR1 is SEHNR and CDR2 is FQNEAQ in the germline V gene (reference sequence). V lost 3 bases and J lost 8, with 5 bases in between. This CDR3 is 12 amino acids long.

This clonotype was counted between two and nine times. This rearrangement joins TRBV7-2 to TRBJ1-5; TRBD1 agrees at 7 bases. The V gene end was trimmed by 4 bases and the J gene end by 5 bases; junction bases not matched to a gene: 8. The germline CDR1 and CDR2 sequences are SGHTA and FQGNSA. The CDR3 has 15 amino acids. The CDR3 nucleotides are TGTGCCAGCAGCTCCAGGACAGGTACAGATCAGCCCCAGCATTTT. Translated: CASSSRTGTDQPQHF.

The chain recombines TRBV5-5 with TRBJ1-1, with 10 positions matching TRBD1. The J segment lost 4 bases and the V segment lost 1 base, leaving 7 bases of the junction unmatched. CDR3 length: 16 amino acids. The germline gives CDR1 SGHKS, CDR2 YYEKEE (reference sequence). The CDR3 region has the DNA TGTGCCAGCAGCTTGTTCGGGACAGGGGAATTCACTGAAGCTTTCTTT. Translating it yields CASSLFGTGEFTEAFF.

The chain uses TRBV2 and TRBJ2-6, with D uncertain. The V end lost 2 bases, the J end lost 2 bases, and 10 bases lay between the germline ends. The germline gives CDR1 SNHLY, CDR2 FYNNEI. This CDR3 region has 16 residues. CDR3 sequence (DNA): TGTGCCAGCAGTGAATCGAGACCGGCTGGGGCCAACGTCCTGACTTTC. Translating it yields CASSESRPAGANVLTF.

This clonotype was recorded a few times. This chain uses TRBV10-3 with TRBJ2-6; the D gene is possibly TRBD1 (6 bases). Germline values: CDR1 ENHRY, CDR2 SYGVKD. V was cut by 0 bases and J by 1 base, with 19 bases left in between. The CDR3 sequence is 20 residues long. This CDR3 is CAISESPQGTLGSGANVLTF. CDR3 in DNA: TGTGCCATCAGTGAGTCCCCACAGGGTACCCTAGGATCTGGGGCCAACGTCCTGACTTTC.

The chain uses TRBV15 and TRBJ2-2; D is possibly TRBD2 (6 bases). V lost 6 bases to trimming and J lost 5 bases, with 13 bases between them. Per the germline V gene, CDR1 is LNHNV and CDR2 is YYDKDF (reference sequence). The CDR3 runs 14 residues. CDR3 DNA sequence: TGTGCCACCAGTCGAGGTGGGGGGACCGGGGAGCTGTTTTTT. Translated, it gives CATSRGGGTGELFF.

The chain couples TRBV19 to TRBJ2-7; TRBD1 aligns across 11 bases. V shed 4 bases and J 2 bases; nucleotides not matched to a gene: 7. The CDR3 runs 16 residues. The germline CDR1 and CDR2 sequences are LNHDA and SQIVND (reference sequence). The CDR3 loop is CASSSSPGQGAYEQYF. Written as DNA, the CDR3 is TGTGCCAGTAGTAGTTCTCCGGGACAGGGGGCCTACGAGCAGTACTTC.

This clonotype was counted at least ten times. The chain carries TRBV12-3 or TRBV12-4 and TRBJ2-5, with 10 bases identical to TRBD2. CDR3 length: 14 amino acids. Unmatched junction bases numbered 6, after V lost 6 bases and J lost 5 bases. The CDR3 DNA follows: TGTGCCAGCAGACCAGCGGGAGGGCGGGAGACCCAGTACTTC. It is translated as CASRPAGGRETQYF.

This clonotype was detected many times. The gene calls are TRBV7-2 and TRBJ2-7, with 7 bases matching TRBD1. This CDR3 has 14 amino acids. Germline V gene data show CDR1 as SGHTA and CDR2 as FQGNSA. V was pared by 6 bases and J by 0 bases, with 5 bases of the junction left unmatched. The CDR3 region has the DNA TGTGCCAGCAGTTTATGGGACAGCTCCTACGAGCAGTACTTC. Protein product: CASSLWDSSYEQYF.

Only a few counts were recorded for this clonotype. V usage is TRBV7-9 and J usage is TRBJ2-1; the D gene is possibly TRBD2 (5 bases). The CDR3 totals 14 residues. Trimming stripped 5 bases from V and 6 bases from J, with 14 bases between. Germline-derived CDR1 and CDR2 are SEHNR and FQNEAQ (reference sequence). DNA of the CDR3: TGTGCCAGCAGCCCCAGTATTAGCGTCAATGAGCAGTTCTTC. This gives the protein CASSPSISVNEQFF.

This clonotype was recorded at least ten times. The chain employs TRBV12-3 or TRBV12-4 and TRBJ2-1; D might be TRBD1 (6 bases). V was trimmed by 5 bases and J by 1 base, leaving 15 bases between them. The CDR3 length is 16 residues. The CDR3 sequence is CASSGGWGRSYNEQFF. The CDR3 DNA reads as TGTGCCAGCAGTGGCGGCTGGGGGCGATCCTACAATGAGCAGTTCTTC.

The V call is TRBV6-2 or TRBV6-3, the J call TRBJ2-7; D not certain. CDR1 MNHEY and CDR2 SVGEGT come from the germline V gene. The length of the CDR3 is 12 residues. The V end lost 9 bases, the J end lost 1 base, and 10 bases lay between the germline ends. As DNA, the CDR3 is TGTGCCAGTAGGACGTATTCCTACGAGCAGTACTTC. Translation: CASRTYSYEQYF.

This clonotype occurred many times. V is TRBV20-1 and J is TRBJ2-7, with TRBD2 identical over 10 bases. Germline CDR1 reads DFQATT; CDR2 reads SNEGSKA (reference sequence). The CDR3 extends over 14 amino acids. V shed 3 bases and J 1 base; nucleotides not matched to a gene: 3. CDR3 nucleotide sequence: TGCAGTGCTAGTCCACTAGCGGGATCCTACGAGCAGTACTTC. Translating it yields CSASPLAGSYEQYF.

This clonotype was counted many times. The chain links TRBV7-2 to TRBJ1-6; D call uncertain. The germline CDR1 and CDR2 sequences are SGHTA and FQGNSA. V shed 1 base and J shed 6 bases, with 10 bases lying between them. This CDR3 contains 15 residues. CDR3 region: CASSLVFGFNSPLHF. CDR3 sequence (DNA): TGTGCCAGCAGCTTAGTCTTCGGTTTTAATTCACCCCTCCACTTT. Complete variable domain (other parts from reference TRBV7-2 and TRBJ1-6): GAGVSQSPSNKVTEKGKDVELRCDPISGHTALYWYRQSLGQGLEFLIYFQGNSAPDKSGLPSDRFSAERTGGSVSTLTIQRTQQEDSAVYLCASSLVFGFNSPLHFGNGTRLTVT.

This clonotype was counted many times. The chain has TRBV25-1 and TRBJ2-5; 7 bases match TRBD1. The junction had 4 bases not matched to a gene; V was cut back by 4 bases and J by 5 bases. The CDR3 is 13 residues long. Germline V gene data show CDR1 as MGHDK and CDR2 as SYGVNS. CDR3 loop: CASSGQGLETQYF. CDR3 bases: TGTGCCAGCAGTGGACAGGGTTTGGAGACCCAGTACTTC.

There are many counts of this clonotype. The chain carries TRBV20-1 and TRBJ2-1; maybe TRBD2 (5 bases). The CDR3 loop spans 13 amino acids. V lost 3 bases, J lost 4 bases, and 10 bases lay in between. Germline V lookup: CDR1 DFQATT, CDR2 SNEGSKA (reference sequence). In nucleotides, the CDR3 is TGCAGTGCTAGGGGAGTGGGATACAATGAGCAGTTCTTC. Its protein is CSARGVGYNEQFF.

This clonotype was observed many times. V gene TRBV3-1 combines with J gene TRBJ2-5, with TRBD2 as a possible D gene (6 bases). Germline CDR1 LGHDT, CDR2 YNNKEL (reference sequence). The CDR3 spans 14 residues. The V and J ends lost 0 bases and 8 bases respectively, with 13 bases between them. The chain's CDR3 is CASSQDHGGVTQYF. The DNA for the CDR3 is TGTGCCAGCAGCCAAGATCACGGAGGGGTTACCCAGTACTTC.

This clonotype showed up just a few times. This chain uses TRBV20-1 with TRBJ2-7, with TRBD2 matching over 8 bases. V shed 3 bases, J shed 0 bases, and the junction held 4 bases outside the gene matches. Per the germline V gene, CDR1 is DFQATT and CDR2 is SNEGSKA (reference sequence). This CDR3 has 14 amino acids. The CDR3 DNA reads as TGCAGTGCTAGTCCCGGGACTAGCTCCTACGAGCAGTACTTC. It is translated as CSASPGTSSYEQYF.

This chain connects TRBV6-1 to TRBJ2-3; D is unclear. Between the trimmed V and J ends, which lost 8 bases and 9 bases, there was a span of 15 bases. Germline V lookup: CDR1 MNHNS, CDR2 SASEGT. The CDR3 runs to 12 residues. CDR3 DNA sequence: TGTGCCAGCTCCACGGTGCGTAGCACGCAGTATTTT. Its translation is CASSTVRSTQYF.